These 12 T cell receptor beta chains came from one sample sequenced in a study of neurological immune-mediated disorders. TCRdb itself ran the 5' RACE reads through MiXCR, one entry per CDR3 protein. The sample yields fewer than 45,000 distinct CDR3 sequences, roughly 11% seen once. The time point denotes: technical triplicate 1. The sample consisted of PBMCs. The receptors were sampled from a man aged 55 to 70 with HTLV-1-associated myelopathy (HAM/TSP).

This clonotype was seen ten or more times. V is TRBV4-1 and J is TRBJ2-2; D is unresolved. Germline CDR1 reads MGHRA; CDR2 reads YSYEKL. The CDR3 is 12 amino acids. V was clipped by 3 bases and J by 8 bases, with 7 bases between them. CDR3 loop: CASSQSSGELFF. DNA of the CDR3: TGCGCCAGCAGCCAGTCCTCTGGGGAGCTGTTTTTT.

This clonotype was seen many times. The chain uses TRBV9 and TRBJ1-6; D is perhaps TRBD1 (5 bases). The germline V and J ends were trimmed by 0 bases and 7 bases, with 11 bases remaining between them. The germline V gene encodes CDR1 SGDLS and CDR2 YYNGEE. This CDR3 comprises 15 residues. The CDR3 region has the DNA TGTGCCAGCAGCGTAGGGGGGGAAGGGAATTCACCCCTCCACTTT. Translation gives CASSVGGEGNSPLHF.

This clonotype was observed a few times. The chain links TRBV20-1 to TRBJ1-1, with 8 positions matching TRBD1. Trimming removed 6 bases from V and 7 bases from J; junction bases left unmatched: 7. Germline CDR1 reads DFQATT; CDR2 reads SNEGSKA (reference sequence). The CDR3 totals 12 residues. The CDR3 sequence is CSALTDRGEAFF. The DNA of the CDR3 is TGCAGTGCCCTCACCGACAGGGGTGAAGCTTTCTTT.

This clonotype was found many times. The chain employs TRBV20-1 and TRBJ2-5, with 16 bases lining up with TRBD2. V dropped 5 bases and J dropped 5; count of bases not matched to a gene: 5. CDR1 is DFQATT, CDR2 SNEGSKA, per germline (reference sequence). This CDR3 is 15 amino acids long. DNA for the CDR3: TGCAGTGCTGCGGGACTAGCGGGAGGGACGGAGACCCAGTACTTC. This encodes CSAAGLAGGTETQYF.

Judged by abundance, this clonotype is medium-sized. The V and J genes are TRBV28 and TRBJ2-1, with D hard to call. The CDR3 contains 15 residues. V lost 6 bases and J lost 4, with 16 bases in between. The V gene's germline CDR1 is MDHEN and CDR2 SYDVKM. In nucleotides, the CDR3 is TGTGCCAGCAGCCCCCCGGCTGGGGTATACAATGAGCAGTTCTTC. Amino acid sequence: CASSPPAGVYNEQFF.

This clonotype showed up just a few times. Written as DNA, the CDR3 is TGTGCCAGTGGGACTAGCGAAACCGGGGAGCTGTTTTTT. Translation gives CASGTSETGELFF. The chain uses TRBV7-9 and TRBJ2-2; 10 positions match TRBD2. The CDR3 contains 13 residues. V trimming: 9 bases; J trimming: 5 bases; junction bases outside the gene matches: 3. Germline V gene sequence: CDR1 SEHNR, CDR2 FQNEAQ (reference sequence).

This clonotype is medium-sized by share. The CDR3 here is CASSQGGRGGYEQYF. The CDR3 DNA follows: TGCGCCAGCAGCCAAGGCGGGAGAGGTGGATACGAGCAGTACTTC. The chain couples TRBV4-1 to TRBJ2-7, with 7 nucleotides matching TRBD2. The germline CDR1 and CDR2 sequences are MGHRA and YSYEKL. The CDR3 spans 15 residues. Trimming removed 1 base from V and 4 bases from J; junction bases left unmatched: 7.

In this sample, this clonotype turned up many times. The chain uses TRBV20-1 and TRBJ2-2; D is uncertain. Germline V gene data show CDR1 as DFQATT and CDR2 as SNEGSKA (reference sequence). Trimming left V 0 bases short and J 4 bases short, with 9 bases between. The CDR3 spans 14 residues. CDR3 in amino acids: CSARDTSATGELFF. For the CDR3, the DNA is TGCAGTGCTAGAGATACTTCGGCCACCGGGGAGCTGTTTTTT.

The chain carries TRBV18 and TRBJ2-5; 12 nucleotides agree with TRBD2. The CDR3 contains 17 residues. Germline loops: CDR1 KGHSH, CDR2 LQKENI. V lost 3 bases and J lost 5; bases outside the gene matches: 10. The CDR3 sequence is CASSPGRLAGGPETQYF. The CDR3 DNA sequence: TGTGCCAGCTCACCCGGCCGGCTAGCGGGAGGGCCCGAGACCCAGTACTTC.

The rearrangement uses TRBV12-3 or TRBV12-4 and TRBJ2-5; D is ambiguous. V was shortened by 3 bases and J by 5 bases, with 7 bases between the two germline ends. The CDR3 is made up of 12 amino acids. The CDR3 DNA follows: TGTGCCAGCAGTTTTTTCGGGGAGACCCAGTACTTC. Translating it yields CASSFFGETQYF.

Many counts were recorded for this clonotype. The gene calls are TRBV25-1 and TRBJ1-6, with 8 bases that match TRBD1. J gave up 4 bases and V 4 bases, and 9 bases lay outside the gene matches. Per germline, CDR1 MGHDK and CDR2 SYGVNS. The CDR3 totals 17 residues. The CDR3 region has the DNA TGTGCCAGCAGTGGATTGACCCAGGGGGCGTATAATTCACCCCTCCACTTT. This encodes CASSGLTQGAYNSPLHF.

This clonotype has ten or more counts. The gene calls are TRBV11-1 and TRBJ2-2, with D possibly called TRBD1 or TRBD2 (5 bases each). The CDR3 length is 16 residues. Germline loops: CDR1 SGHAT, CDR2 FQDESV (reference sequence). V was pared by 1 base and J by 4 bases, with 13 bases between. The CDR3 DNA reads TGTGCCAGCAGCTTAGGACGAGGGGCCTTCACCGGGGAGCTGTTTTTT. It encodes CASSLGRGAFTGELFF.